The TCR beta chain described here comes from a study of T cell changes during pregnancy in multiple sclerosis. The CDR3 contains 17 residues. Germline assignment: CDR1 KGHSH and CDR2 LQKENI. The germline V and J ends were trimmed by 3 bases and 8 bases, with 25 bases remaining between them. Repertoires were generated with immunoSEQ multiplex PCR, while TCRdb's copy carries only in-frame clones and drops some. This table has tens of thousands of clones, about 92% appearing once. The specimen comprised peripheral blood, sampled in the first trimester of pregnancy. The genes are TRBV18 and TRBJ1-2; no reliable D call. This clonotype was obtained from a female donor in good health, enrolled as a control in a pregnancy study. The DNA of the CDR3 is TGTGCCAGCTCACCGGCCACATCGATTCACAACCCGAGGGGCTACACCTTC. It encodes CASSPATSIHNPRGYTF.